This is a list of T cell receptor beta chains from one sample in a study of shared clonotypes between healthy human individuals. Repertoires were generated with immunoSEQ multiplex PCR, while TCRdb's copy carries only in-frame clones and drops some. Of approximately 1.5 million clones listed, approximately 98.5% are singletons. The sequenced sample was naive CD4+ T cells sorted from blood. Source of these receptors: a man aged 25 to 40 in good health. CDR3s include the opening cysteine and the closing phenylalanine or tryptophan. The order of the fields is J gene, clone size, V gene, D gene, CDR3 DNA, CDR3 protein. The D gene is left open where the match is weak. Clone size is given for some rows only: seen once, a few or many times, or a class if the clone is expanded.

J gene: TRBJ2-1
clone size: -
V gene: TRBV10-1
D gene: -
CDR3 DNA: TGCGCCAGCAGTCAAAATCCGGGACTGGACCTGAATGAGCAGTTCTTC
CDR3 protein: CASSQNPGLDLNEQFF

J gene: TRBJ1-1
clone size: -
V gene: TRBV19
D gene: TRBD1
CDR3 DNA: TGTGCCAGTAGCAGGACAGGGAAGAACACTGAAGCTTTCTTT
CDR3 protein: CASSRTGKNTEAFF

J gene: TRBJ2-1
clone size: -
V gene: TRBV19
D gene: TRBD2
CDR3 DNA: TGTGCCAGTAGTGCGCTAGCGGGCTACAATGAGCAGTTCTTC
CDR3 protein: CASSALAGYNEQFF

J gene: TRBJ2-2
clone size: -
V gene: TRBV5-1
D gene: -
CDR3 DNA: TGCGCCAGCAGCTTTTCCGGAAAAACGAACACCGGGGAGCTGTTTTTT
CDR3 protein: CASSFSGKTNTGELFF

J gene: TRBJ1-3
clone size: -
V gene: TRBV7-9
D gene: -
CDR3 DNA: TGTGCCACCAGCTGGATTCGTGGAAACACCATATATTTT
CDR3 protein: CATSWIRGNTIYF

J gene: TRBJ1-4
clone size: -
V gene: TRBV4-1
D gene: TRBD1
CDR3 DNA: TGCGCCAGCAGCCATACTTCGGGGGACAGGTTTATACTGTTTTTT
CDR3 protein: CASSHTSGDRFILFF

J gene: TRBJ2-1
clone size: -
V gene: TRBV29-1
D gene: -
CDR3 DNA: TGCAAGACTCTTAGCTCCTACAATGAGCAGTTCTTC
CDR3 protein: CKTLSSYNEQFF

J gene: TRBJ1-4
clone size: -
V gene: TRBV5-1
D gene: -
CDR3 DNA: TGCGCCAGCAGCTTGGAGGGAACTAATGAAAAACTGTTTTTT
CDR3 protein: CASSLEGTNEKLFF

J gene: TRBJ2-7
clone size: -
V gene: TRBV7-2
D gene: -
CDR3 DNA: TGTGCCAGCAGCTTAAGCGCCAGAACCTACGAGCAGTACTTC
CDR3 protein: CASSLSARTYEQYF

J gene: TRBJ2-7
clone size: -
V gene: TRBV13
D gene: TRBD1
CDR3 DNA: TGTGCCAGCAGCTTAGGGCCTCACAGGGGGCGTACCTACGAGCAGTACTTC
CDR3 protein: CASSLGPHRGRTYEQYF

J gene: TRBJ2-1
clone size: once
V gene: TRBV9
D gene: TRBD2
CDR3 DNA: TGTGCCAGCAGCCTCCAGACTAGCGGGAGTTGGGGTGAGCAGTTCTTC
CDR3 protein: CASSLQTSGSWGEQFF

J gene: TRBJ1-5
clone size: -
V gene: TRBV15
D gene: -
CDR3 DNA: TGTGCCACCGCAGGCAACGATATCCGGAATCAGCCCCAGCATTTT
CDR3 protein: CATAGNDIRNQPQHF

J gene: TRBJ2-7
clone size: -
V gene: TRBV27
D gene: TRBD2
CDR3 DNA: TGTGCCAGCAGTTTACTAGCGGCAAGCTCCTACGAGCAGTACTTC
CDR3 protein: CASSLLAASSYEQYF

J gene: TRBJ1-2
clone size: -
V gene: TRBV7-6
D gene: -
CDR3 DNA: TGTGCCAGCAGCTTAGACGGTAACTATGGCTACACCTTC
CDR3 protein: CASSLDGNYGYTF

J gene: TRBJ2-5
clone size: -
V gene: TRBV27
D gene: TRBD1
CDR3 DNA: TGTGCCACCTACCCCCTGCGGACAGGTCCTCAAGGGGTCCAAGAGACCCAGTACTTC
CDR3 protein: CATYPLRTGPQGVQETQYF

J gene: TRBJ2-7
clone size: -
V gene: TRBV18
D gene: TRBD1
CDR3 DNA: TGTGCCAGCTCACCGGACAGGGGGAGAGAGCAGTACTTC
CDR3 protein: CASSPDRGREQYF

J gene: TRBJ2-6
clone size: -
V gene: TRBV28
D gene: -
CDR3 DNA: TGTGCCAGCAGTTTAAGTTCCTTATCTGGGGCCAACGTCCTGACTTTC
CDR3 protein: CASSLSSLSGANVLTF

J gene: TRBJ2-1
clone size: -
V gene: TRBV27
D gene: TRBD2
CDR3 DNA: TGTGCCAGCAGTTACACTAGCGCCGTGTACAATGAGCAGTTCTTC
CDR3 protein: CASSYTSAVYNEQFF

J gene: TRBJ1-4
clone size: -
V gene: TRBV19
D gene: -
CDR3 DNA: TGTGCCAGTAGTATAGAAGTGGGGCGGAATAATGAAAAACTGTTTTTT
CDR3 protein: CASSIEVGRNNEKLFF

J gene: TRBJ1-4
clone size: -
V gene: TRBV4-3
D gene: -
CDR3 DNA: TGCGCCAGCAGCCAAGATAGGGATGAAAAACTGTTTTTT
CDR3 protein: CASSQDRDEKLFF

J gene: TRBJ1-5
clone size: -
V gene: TRBV27
D gene: -
CDR3 DNA: TGTGCCAGCCGTCGGGGCTATAGCAATCAGCCCCAGCATTTT
CDR3 protein: CASRRGYSNQPQHF

J gene: TRBJ2-1
clone size: -
V gene: TRBV2
D gene: -
CDR3 DNA: TGTGCCAGCAGTGATGTCGGCAGGGGGGGCAATGAGCAGTTCTTC
CDR3 protein: CASSDVGRGGNEQFF

J gene: TRBJ2-3
clone size: -
V gene: TRBV9
D gene: TRBD2
CDR3 DNA: TGTGCCAGCAGCGTAGACGGACTAGCGGGATTAATAGATACGCAGTATTTT
CDR3 protein: CASSVDGLAGLIDTQYF